Each of the 5 T cell receptor beta chains below was sequenced from the same sample in a study of a mutant IDH1 vaccine in newly diagnosed glioma. Time point indicated: week 35, safety follow-up. With topical imiquimod, each dose of the vaccine consisted of 300 ug of mutant IDH1 20-mer peptide. Their specific antigens are unknown. Assay: immunoSEQ multiplex PCR; the TCRdb copy retains only in-frame clones and omits some. The sample carries 60,000 or so clones, around 84% recorded once. The sequenced sample was PBMCs, obtained from a glioma patient whose treatment included an IDH1 peptide vaccine. These receptors all come from a man aged 30 to 39 with glioma.

This clone is labeled medium-sized. The V and J genes are TRBV7-9 and TRBJ2-7; 8 positions agree with TRBD2. The germline V gene has CDR1 SEHNR and CDR2 FQNEAQ (reference sequence). V shed 4 bases, J shed 0 bases, and the junction held 14 bases outside the gene matches. The length of the CDR3 is 18 residues. CDR3 sequence: CASSSLQGGGSLSYEQYF. CDR3 nucleotides: TGTGCCAGCAGCTCCCTTCAGGGCGGGGGGTCCCTCTCCTACGAGCAGTACTTC.

The CDR3 sequence: CASSGTDRGANEKLFF. The CDR3 region has the DNA TGTGCCAGCAGCGGGACAGACCGGGGGGCTAATGAAAAACTGTTTTTT. V usage is TRBV2 and J usage is TRBJ1-4; TRBD1 matches at 7 bases. V lost 6 bases, J lost 3 bases, and 10 bases stayed unmatched. CDR3 size: 16 residues. Germline loops: CDR1 SNHLY, CDR2 FYNNEI. Full variable domain (rest looked up from reference TRBV2 and TRBJ1-4): EPEVTQTPSHQVTQMGQEVILRCVPISNHLYFYWYRQILGQKVEFLVSFYNNEISEKSEIFDDQFSVERPDGSNFTLKIRSTKLEDSAMYFCASSGTDRGANEKLFFGSGTQLSVL.

The genes are TRBV10-2 and TRBJ1-5, with TRBD1 as a possible D gene (6 bases). The V and J ends lost 2 bases and 6 bases respectively, with 11 bases between them. Germline-derived CDR1 and CDR2 are WSHSY and SAAADI. The CDR3 loop spans 14 amino acids. The CDR3, as DNA: TGCGCCAGCAGTGAGGCAGGGGCTCGTCAGCCCCAGCATTTT. Its translation: CASSEAGARQPQHF.

This clone has only a few counts. The V call is TRBV6-4, the J call TRBJ2-5; 8 nucleotides match TRBD2. V dropped 8 bases and J dropped 2; count of bases not matched to a gene: 4. The CDR3 has 13 residues. CDR1 is MRHNA and CDR2 is SNTAGT in the germline V gene. DNA for the CDR3: TGTGCCAGCCCGAGACTAGCGCAAGAGACCCAGTACTTC. Translated, it gives CASPRLAQETQYF.

The genes are TRBV5-1 and TRBJ2-5, with a tentative D call TRBD1 (6 bases). V lost 3 bases and J 0 bases, leaving 15 bases between the germline ends. Per the germline V gene, CDR1 is SGHRS and CDR2 is YFSETQ. CDR3 length: 16 residues. For the CDR3, the DNA is TGCGCCAGCAGCTCCACCGGGACAATATACCAAGAGACCCAGTACTTC. It translates to CASSSTGTIYQETQYF.